Detailed here is one T cell receptor beta chain. CDR1 SGDLS and CDR2 YYNGEE come from the germline V gene. The CDR3 is made up of 11 amino acids. With 7 bases removed from V and 3 bases from J, the gap between germline ends came to 8 bases. This sample was included in a study of T cell responses to AZD1222 COVID-19 vaccine. Generated by immunoSEQ multiplex PCR, the TCRdb table keeps only in-frame clones and is missing some. The sample lists 100,000 to 150,000 clones, 65% to 90% occurring once. Samples with a second dose at about 4 or about 12 weeks were pooled together. Sequences were derived from peripheral blood, sampled 28 days after the second AZD1222 dose. J is TRBJ2-7 and V is TRBV9, with unresolved D. The clonotype originates from an adult who received the AZD1222 COVID-19 vaccine. For the CDR3, the DNA is TGTGCCAGCGACCCCCACTACGAGCAGTACTTC. It specifies CASDPHYEQYF.